Listed below are T cell receptor beta chains from one sample, sequenced in a study of blood T cell repertoires in COVID-19. Profiled with immunoSEQ multiplex PCR; TCRdb holds only in-frame clones, not every one. Of around 99,000 clones in the sample, approximately 82% are singletons; the top ten hold less than 8%. The sample taken for sequencing was peripheral blood. The receptors were gathered from a woman aged 80 or over with active or convalescent COVID-19. Each CDR3 is given with its conserved first and last residue. Each record gives: D gene, clone size, V gene, J gene, CDR3 protein, CDR3 DNA. A D gene is named only where the DNA matches it firmly. The size field is filled for only some rows; it gives once, few, many or a size class.

>TRBD2|NA|TRBV9|TRBJ2-2
CASSIGLAGSTGELFF
TGTGCCAGCAGCATCGGACTAGCGGGATCCACCGGGGAGCTGTTTTTT
>TRBD2|once|TRBV7-9|TRBJ2-7
CASSLFVLAGGYEQYF
TGTGCCAGCAGCTTATTTGTGCTAGCGGGAGGCTACGAGCAGTACTTC
>NA|NA|TRBV12-3/TRBV12-4|TRBJ1-2
CGSRGPDYGYTF
TGTGGGTCGCGGGGGCCGGACTATGGCTACACCTTC
>TRBD2|few|TRBV5-6|TRBJ2-7
CASSLIRLAPREQYF
TGTGCCAGCAGCTTAATTCGACTAGCCCCCAGAGAGCAGTACTTC
>TRBD1|NA|TRBV27|TRBJ1-5
CASSRSDRGREHF
TGTGCCAGCAGCCGGTCCGACAGGGGTAGAGAGCATTTT
>TRBD2|NA|TRBV15|TRBJ2-7
CATSPGRGLAGGEQYF
TGTGCCACCAGCCCTGGGAGAGGGCTAGCGGGAGGCGAGCAGTACTTC
>NA|NA|TRBV28|TRBJ1-1
CASILRAEAFF
TGTGCCAGCATTCTGAGGGCTGAAGCTTTCTTT
>NA|NA|TRBV28|TRBJ1-5
CASRRRESNQPQHF
TGTGCCAGCCGGCGCAGGGAAAGCAATCAGCCCCAGCATTTT
>NA|NA|TRBV19|TRBJ2-1
CASSWGDSYNEQFF
TGTGCCAGTAGCTGGGGGGATTCCTACAATGAGCAGTTCTTC
>TRBD2|NA|TRBV18|TRBJ2-1
CASSPLAGVYNEQFF
TGTGCCAGCTCACCCCTAGCGGGAGTTTACAATGAGCAGTTCTTC
>TRBD2|NA|TRBV28|TRBJ2-1
CASSSSGTSGSSYNEQFF
TGTGCCAGCAGTTCCTCCGGGACTAGCGGGAGCTCCTACAATGAGCAGTTCTTC
>NA|NA|TRBV5-4|TRBJ2-3
CASSLYPDTQYF
TGTGCCAGCAGCTTGTATCCAGATACGCAGTATTTT
>NA|NA|TRBV6-5|TRBJ2-7
CASGGLAATEQYF
TGTGCCAGCGGGGGGCTAGCGGCGACGGAGCAGTACTTC
>TRBD1|NA|TRBV6-5|TRBJ2-5
CASSTGERETQYF
TGTGCCAGCAGCACAGGGGAACGAGAGACCCAGTACTTC
>NA|NA|TRBV7-3|TRBJ2-1
CASSSGSHNEQFF
TGTGCCAGCAGTTCAGGATCTCACAATGAGCAGTTCTTC
>NA|NA|TRBV2|TRBJ2-5
CASSVDRQETQYF
TGTGCCAGCAGTGTGGACAGACAAGAGACCCAGTACTTC
>TRBD2|NA|TRBV5-6|TRBJ2-2
CASSLGLAGGNTGELFF
TGTGCCAGCAGCTTGGGACTAGCGGGAGGGAACACCGGGGAGCTGTTTTTT
>TRBD1|NA|TRBV28|TRBJ2-7
CASTRQGSTRYEQYF
TGTGCCAGCACCCGACAGGGGAGTACCCGCTACGAGCAGTACTTC
>NA|few|TRBV4-1|TRBJ1-1
CASSQGRIFKNTEAFF
TGCGCCAGCAGCCAAGGGAGGATCTTTAAGAACACTGAAGCTTTCTTT
>TRBD2|NA|TRBV5-4|TRBJ2-3
CASSLPGLAGSSTDTQYF
TGTGCCAGCAGCTTACCGGGACTAGCGGGATCTAGCACAGATACGCAGTATTTT
>NA|NA|TRBV24-1|TRBJ2-6
CATSKRAGSNRANVLTF
TGTGCCACCAGTAAGAGGGCCGGCTCAAATAGGGCCAACGTCCTGACTTTC
>TRBD1|few|TRBV2|TRBJ1-6
CASSGGQGNSPLHF
TGTGCCAGCAGCGGAGGACAGGGGAATTCACCCCTCCACTTT
>TRBD1|NA|TRBV6-6|TRBJ2-7
CASSPGTAYEQYF
TGTGCCAGCAGTCCCGGGACAGCCTACGAGCAGTACTTC
>NA|once|TRBV5-1|TRBJ2-3
CASSLGLPGLPSTDTQYF
TGCGCCAGCAGCTTGGGGCTACCGGGACTCCCAAGCACAGATACGCAGTATTTT
>NA|NA|TRBV2|TRBJ1-1
CASRAGRGSTEAFF
TGTGCCAGCAGGGCGGGACGAGGCAGTACTGAAGCTTTCTTT
>TRBD2|NA|TRBV10-3|TRBJ2-1
CAISPELAGSYNEQFF
TGTGCCATCAGTCCCGAACTAGCGGGAAGCTACAATGAGCAGTTCTTC
>TRBD1|NA|TRBV7-3|TRBJ1-1
CASSERGQGFTEAFF
TGTGCCAGCAGCGAACGGGGACAGGGTTTTACTGAAGCTTTCTTT
>TRBD1|NA|TRBV28|TRBJ2-2
CASRDRIRGGELFF
TGTGCCAGCAGGGACAGGATCCGGGGCGGGGAGCTGTTTTTT
>TRBD1|NA|TRBV5-1|TRBJ1-3
CASSPTLQGNTIYF
TGCGCCAGCAGCCCAACATTACAGGGGAACACCATATATTTT
>TRBD2|NA|TRBV9|TRBJ2-2
CASSVRTSGINTGELFF
TGTGCCAGCAGCGTGAGGACTAGCGGGATTAACACCGGGGAGCTGTTTTTT
>TRBD2|NA|TRBV27|TRBJ2-5
CASSLGAGGPVETQYF
TGTGCCAGCAGTTTAGGGGCGGGAGGGCCGGTGGAGACCCAGTACTTC